The T cell receptor beta chain described here comes from a study of T cell repertoires in cytomegalovirus infection. Turning to the study itself: Newly reported HLA-C-restricted and thoroughly characterized HLA-B-restricted CMV epitopes were employed. Public signatures in TCR beta pointed to CMV infection and matching HLA type.

Findings of the study overall: Carriage of CMV together with the relevant HLA was identifiable through cumulative public TCR beta family frequency. Dominant in the ex vivo response were TCR beta clonotypes restricted by HLA-C and specific for CMV.

This clonotype was seen a single time. Its target is not known. This CDR3 region has 14 residues. Germline V gene data show CDR1 as MNHNY and CDR2 as SVGAGI (reference sequence). The V and J ends lost 5 bases and 0 bases respectively, with 10 bases between them. TCRdb re-derived calls from the reads in MiXCR, one entry per CDR3 protein. The sample carries about 830,000 distinct CDR3 sequences, approximately 30% recorded once. The TCR sequence derives from a human donor in good health (CMV status not recorded). Some clones in this sample may be carry-over from other donors' samples. The specimen comprised cultured CD8+ T cells from PBMCs, sampled from culture after CMV antigen stimulation. The gene calls are TRBV6-6 and TRBJ2-5; D uncertain. The CDR3 here is CASSPLEYQETQYF. CDR3 coding DNA: TGTGCCAGCAGTCCTCTAGAGTACCAAGAGACCCAGTACTTC.